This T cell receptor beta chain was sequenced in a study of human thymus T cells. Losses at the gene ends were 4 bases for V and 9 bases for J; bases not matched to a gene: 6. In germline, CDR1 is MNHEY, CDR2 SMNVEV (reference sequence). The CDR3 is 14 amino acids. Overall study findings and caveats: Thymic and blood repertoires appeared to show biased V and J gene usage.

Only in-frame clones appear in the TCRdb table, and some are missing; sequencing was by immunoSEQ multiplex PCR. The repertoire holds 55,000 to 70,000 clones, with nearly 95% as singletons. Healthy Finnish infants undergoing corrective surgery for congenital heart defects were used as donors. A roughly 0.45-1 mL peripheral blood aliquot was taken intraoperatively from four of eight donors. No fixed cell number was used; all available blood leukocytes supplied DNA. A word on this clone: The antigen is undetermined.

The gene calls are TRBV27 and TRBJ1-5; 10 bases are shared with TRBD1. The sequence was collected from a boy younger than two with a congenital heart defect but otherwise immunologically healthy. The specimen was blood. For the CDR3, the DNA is TGTGCCAGCAGTTCGGACAGGGGGTTCGGGCCCCAGCATTTT. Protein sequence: CASSSDRGFGPQHF.